Listed here is a single T cell receptor (beta chain). As yet, its antigen is unknown. Germline V CDR1 and CDR2: MGHRA, YSYEKL. V was trimmed by 0 bases and J by 4 bases, leaving 15 bases between them. The CDR3 contains 16 residues. The source of the sample is a study of Tregs in tolerant kidney transplant recipients. Broader study findings: Biological reproducibility was not directly addressed in this study. The small number of patients limits these findings pending further validation.

Produced via immunoSEQ multiplex PCR; TCRdb's table is partial and in-frame only. The table has some 250,000 clones, roughly 84% seen once. Thawed PBMCs were FACS-sorted into unstimulated CD4+CD25+CD127- regulatory T cells, CD4+CD25- non-regulatory cells, CD4 and CD8 cells. The V call is TRBV4-1, the J call TRBJ1-1, with D perhaps TRBD1 (6 bases). The sequencing sample was made of CD4+ T cells from blood. The TCR was taken from a human donor in good health. CDR3 amino acids: CASSQDGGRVSTEAFF. Here the CDR3 DNA reads TGCGCCAGCAGCCAAGATGGGGGCAGGGTGAGCACTGAAGCTTTCTTT.